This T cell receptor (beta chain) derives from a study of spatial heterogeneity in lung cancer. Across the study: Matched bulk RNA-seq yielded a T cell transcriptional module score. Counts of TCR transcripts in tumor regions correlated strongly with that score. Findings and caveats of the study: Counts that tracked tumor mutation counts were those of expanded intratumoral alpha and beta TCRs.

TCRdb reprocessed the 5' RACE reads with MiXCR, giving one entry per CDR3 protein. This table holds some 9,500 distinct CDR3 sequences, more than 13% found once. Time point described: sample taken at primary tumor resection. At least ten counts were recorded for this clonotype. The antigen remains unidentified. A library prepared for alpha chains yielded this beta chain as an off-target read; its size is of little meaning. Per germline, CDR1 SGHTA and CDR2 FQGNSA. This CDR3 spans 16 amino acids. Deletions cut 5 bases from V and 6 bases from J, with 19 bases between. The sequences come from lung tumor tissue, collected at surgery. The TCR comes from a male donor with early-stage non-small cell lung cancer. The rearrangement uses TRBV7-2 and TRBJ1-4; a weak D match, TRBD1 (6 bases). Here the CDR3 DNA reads TGTGCCAGCAGCCCGCTCCTGGGAGGGGGGGATGAAAAACTGTTTTTT. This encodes CASSPLLGGGDEKLFF.